These 4 T cell receptor beta chains share one sample of origin, sequenced in a study of control samples from healthy donors and cancer patients. Profiled with immunoSEQ multiplex PCR; TCRdb holds only in-frame clones, not every one. This sample has some 64,000 clones, with about 87% found just once. What was sequenced was PBMCs. These receptors all stem from a woman in her forties or fifties with head and neck cancer.

V and J are TRBV11-3 and TRBJ2-1; TRBD1 might be the D (6 bases). V was shortened by 5 bases and J by 4 bases, with 9 bases between the two germline ends. CDR1 is SGHNT, CDR2 YENEEA, per germline. The length of the CDR3 is 13 residues. The CDR3 sequence: CASSQDSYNEQFF. Written as DNA, the CDR3 is TGTGCCAGCAGCCAGGACAGTTACAATGAGCAGTTCTTC.

This rearrangement joins TRBV19 to TRBJ2-7, with a tentative D call TRBD1 (6 bases). V lost 4 bases and J 3 bases, leaving 19 bases between the germline ends. This CDR3 spans 16 amino acids. Germline-derived CDR1 and CDR2 are LNHDA and SQIVND (reference sequence). CDR3 protein: CASSKGTIQTYYEQYF. The CDR3 DNA is TGTGCCAGTAGTAAAGGGACAATACAGACCTACTACGAGCAGTACTTC.

There are a few counts of this clone. The V gene is TRBV2, the J gene TRBJ1-2; TRBD1 aligns across 9 bases. The V segment lost 6 bases and the J segment 4 bases; nucleotides outside the gene matches: 15. This CDR3 has 17 amino acids. The V gene's germline CDR1 is SNHLY and CDR2 FYNNEI. In DNA form, the CDR3 reads TGTGCCAGCAGACTAAGACAGGGGGGAAGCAACCCCTATGGCTACACCTTC. Translation: CASRLRQGGSNPYGYTF.

This chain joins TRBV7-2 and TRBJ1-2; 8 bases are a match to TRBD1. The CDR3 has 18 residues. With V trimmed by 5 bases and J by 8 bases, 22 bases remained unmatched. Germline V CDR1 and CDR2: SGHTA, FQGNSA. Here the CDR3 DNA reads TGTGCCAGCAGCCCATTAGACAGGGGTTTTCCCCCGGAGCTGGGCTACACCTTC. Its protein is CASSPLDRGFPPELGYTF.